The rows below give T cell receptor beta chains drawn from one sample of a study of OX40 agonist ivuxolimab in advanced cancers. Profiling relied on immunoSEQ multiplex PCR, and the TCRdb table lists in-frame clones only, not all of them. The sample contains roughly 28,000 clones, more than 75% of which appear only once. The material sequenced was CD4+ or CD8+ T cells sorted from blood, taken in a trial of the OX40 agonist ivuxolimab. The receptors shown here come from an adult with an advanced solid tumor such as melanoma, head and neck, liver or kidney cancer. CDR3s include the opening cysteine and the closing phenylalanine or tryptophan. A D gene is named only where the DNA matches it firmly. The size field is filled for only some rows; it gives once, few, many or a size class.

V	size	D	length	J	DNA	CDR3
TRBV29-1	NA	NA	14	TRBJ2-1	TGCAGCGTTGAGGGGTGGGTCAGATACAATGAGCAGTTCTTC	CSVEGWVRYNEQFF
TRBV13	once	TRBD2	20	TRBJ2-3	TGTGCCAGCAGCTTTACTACGGGACTAGCGGGTCCGTTCCTCCCAGATACGCAGTATTTT	CASSFTTGLAGPFLPDTQYF
TRBV5-6	NA	TRBD1	15	TRBJ1-2	TGTGCCAGCAGCTGGGGACAGGGACTAAACTATGGCTACACCTTC	CASSWGQGLNYGYTF
TRBV15	NA	TRBD2	16	TRBJ2-5	TGTGCCACCAGCAGCCCCGGGACTAGCGGGTGGGGGACCCAGTACTTC	CATSSPGTSGWGTQYF
TRBV28	NA	NA	16	TRBJ2-7	TGTGCCAGCAGTCCCTGGGCGGACGGGCACTCCTACGAGCAGTACTTC	CASSPWADGHSYEQYF
TRBV27	NA	NA	14	TRBJ2-1	TGTGCCAGCAGTTTATCGACAGGTGAGGTTGAGCAGTTCTTC	CASSLSTGEVEQFF
TRBV7-3	once	NA	15	TRBJ2-1	TGTGCCAGCAGCTTAGACGGAGGTGTATACAATGAGCAGTTCTTC	CASSLDGGVYNEQFF
TRBV9	few	NA	13	TRBJ2-7	TGTGCCAGCAGCGTAGGTGTCCACACGGAGCAGTACTTC	CASSVGVHTEQYF
TRBV27	NA	NA	14	TRBJ2-3	TGTGCCAGCAGTTTACTGGGGGGCACAGATACGCAGTATTTT	CASSLLGGTDTQYF
TRBV11-2	once	NA	14	TRBJ2-3	TGTGCCAGCAGCCTAGGCAGGATCACAGATACGCAGTATTTT	CASSLGRITDTQYF
TRBV14	NA	NA	15	TRBJ2-1	TGTGCCAGCAGCCGCCGGGACGGAAACTACAATGAGCAGTTCTTC	CASSRRDGNYNEQFF
TRBV9	few	NA	13	TRBJ1-2	TGTGCCAGCAGCGTGACGGGTTCCGGTGGCTACACCTTC	CASSVTGSGGYTF
TRBV25-1	medium-sized	NA	12	TRBJ1-1	TGTGCCAGCAGTGAATTGGGTGGGGAAGCTTTCTTT	CASSELGGEAFF
TRBV15	NA	NA	13	TRBJ2-1	TGTGCCACCAGCCATACTTCCTACAATGAGCAGTTCTTC	CATSHTSYNEQFF
TRBV6-1	NA	NA	15	TRBJ1-1	TGTGCCAGCGGGTCCCAGGAGATCGGTGCCACTGAAGCTTTCTTT	CASGSQEIGATEAFF
TRBV7-9	once	NA	14	TRBJ2-1	TGTGCCAGCAGCTTAGAGGACCCTGGGGATGAGCAGTTCTTC	CASSLEDPGDEQFF
TRBV7-2	NA	TRBD2	19	TRBJ2-1	TGTGCCAGCAGCTTAGCCCCGACTAGCGGGAGCGTCAGGTACAATGAGCAGTTCTTC	CASSLAPTSGSVRYNEQFF
TRBV27	few	TRBD1	14	TRBJ2-7	TGTGCCAGCAGTCCAACCGGGACAGGGAACGAGCAGTACTTC	CASSPTGTGNEQYF
TRBV28	NA	TRBD1	17	TRBJ1-2	TGTGCCAGCAGTCTAGGACAGGGCCCGTATACTAACTATGGCTACACCTTC	CASSLGQGPYTNYGYTF
TRBV7-9	NA	NA	15	TRBJ2-3	TGTGCCAGCAGCCGATCGGGAGTTGGTACAGATACGCAGTATTTT	CASSRSGVGTDTQYF
TRBV19	NA	NA	15	TRBJ1-3	TGTGCCAGTAGTATAGCCGGTTACTCTGGAAACACCATATATTTT	CASSIAGYSGNTIYF
TRBV5-1	NA	NA	18	TRBJ2-6	TGCGCCAGCAGCCCTACAGGGAAGAAAAGCTCTGGGGCCAACGTCCTGACTTTC	CASSPTGKKSSGANVLTF
TRBV25-1	NA	NA	14	TRBJ2-1	TGTGCCAGCAGTGAACTACTAGACTACAATGAGCAGTTCTTC	CASSELLDYNEQFF
TRBV9	NA	TRBD1	17	TRBJ1-6	TGTGCCAGCAGCGGACAGGGATCAAGCTCCTATAATTCACCCCTCCACTTT	CASSGQGSSSYNSPLHF
TRBV28	NA	NA	16	TRBJ2-7	TGTGCCAGCAGCTCCCCTTTCAAGGCGCCACACTACGAGCAGTACTTC	CASSSPFKAPHYEQYF
TRBV11-2	NA	TRBD2	17	TRBJ2-7	TGTGCCAGCAGCTTATTATCACTAGCGGGAGCCGCCTACGAGCAGTACTTC	CASSLLSLAGAAYEQYF
TRBV28	NA	NA	15	TRBJ1-5	TGTGCCAGCAGTTCCGACCTAGCGGGAGGTCAGCCCCAGCATTTT	CASSSDLAGGQPQHF
TRBV27	NA	NA	15	TRBJ1-2	TGTGCCAGCACTTCCTCCACAGGGCCCCATCATGGCTACACCTTC	CASTSSTGPHHGYTF
TRBV5-6	NA	NA	14	TRBJ2-7	TGTGCCAGCAGCCCGGGGGGCCTCTCCTACGAGCAGTACTTC	CASSPGGLSYEQYF
TRBV4-1	NA	TRBD1	14	TRBJ1-2	TGCGCCAGCACCGGGACAGGCGACAACTATGGCTACACCTTC	CASTGTGDNYGYTF
TRBV7-6	NA	NA	15	TRBJ1-4	TGTGCCAGCAGCTCTTGGACAGCAACTAATGAAAAACTGTTTTTT	CASSSWTATNEKLFF
TRBV2	NA	NA	12	TRBJ2-4	TGTGCCACTACCGGGCCTGAAAACATTCAGTACTTC	CATTGPENIQYF
TRBV4-3	NA	NA	16	TRBJ2-1	TGCGCCAGCAGCCAAGGAGTCCCCGGCTCCTACAATGAGCAGTTCTTC	CASSQGVPGSYNEQFF
TRBV18	NA	NA	13	TRBJ1-2	TGTGCCAGCTCACCGTCCGAATCCTATGGCTACACCTTC	CASSPSESYGYTF
TRBV5-4	medium-sized	NA	17	TRBJ1-2	TGTGCCAGCAGCTTGATCTGGGAACCCCTTAGTAACTATGGCTACACCTTC	CASSLIWEPLSNYGYTF
TRBV2	NA	NA	13	TRBJ1-2	TGTGCCACCACGCCGACGGAGCCCTCTGGCTACACCTTC	CATTPTEPSGYTF
TRBV5-6	NA	TRBD1	14	TRBJ1-4	TGTGCCAGCAGCTTGGCATCAGGGGGCGGAAAACTGTTTTTT	CASSLASGGGKLFF
TRBV27	NA	TRBD2	17	TRBJ2-5	TGTGCCAGCAGCCCCAGACTAGCGGGAGGGCCGGGGGAGACCCAGTACTTC	CASSPRLAGGPGETQYF
TRBV19	NA	NA	15	TRBJ2-1	TGTGCCAGTAGCCCCTATAGAGACAATTACAATGAGCAGTTCTTC	CASSPYRDNYNEQFF
TRBV27	NA	TRBD1	15	TRBJ2-7	TGTGCCAGCAGTTTATCGGGGACAGTCTACTACGAGCAGTACTTC	CASSLSGTVYYEQYF
TRBV27	NA	TRBD2	12	TRBJ2-7	TGTGCCACCCGGACTAGCGGGAACGAGCAGTACTTC	CATRTSGNEQYF
TRBV5-1	NA	NA	15	TRBJ2-7	TGCGCCAGCAGCTTGGTGTGGGGACCCTCCTACGAGCAGTACTTC	CASSLVWGPSYEQYF